The clone carrying this T cell receptor (beta chain) showed up just a few times. The target antigen is unknown. The record originates from a study of identical twins. Study results and limitations: The study found weaker excess twin sharing in beta out-of-frame sequences. Without tracking the same donors, conclusions rested on cross-sectional statistical analysis.

V lost 3 bases to trimming and J lost 2 bases, with 12 bases between them. Germline CDR1 reads SGHAT; CDR2 reads FQNNGV. There are 15 residues in the CDR3. Template switching added a universal primer site, and cDNA bore unique molecular identifiers. Each CDR3 protein gets one entry after TCRdb re-called the 5' RACE reads with MiXCR. The table records a few hundred thousand distinct CDR3 sequences, around 8% of them present only once. This sample also appeared in a second study, on yellow fever vaccine responses in identical twins.

This receptor was taken from a woman under 30 in good health. Sample: CD8+ T cells sorted from blood. This chain uses TRBV11-2 with TRBJ2-3; D possibly matches TRBD1 or TRBD2 (5 bases each). CDR3 residues: CASSLGPGATDTQYF. CDR3 coding DNA: TGTGCCAGCAGCTTGGGACCCGGGGCCACAGATACGCAGTATTTT.